This T cell receptor (beta chain) was found in a study of shared clonotypes between healthy human individuals. Study-wide findings and caveats: Non-shared clonotypes were found to have lower generation probabilities than the clonotypes that were shared by all four of the sorted-subset donors. Sequencing depth was predicted to influence how clonotypes are shared among donors.

Genomic DNA per cell subset filled all wells of several immunoSEQ plates. Clones were sequenced by immunoSEQ multiplex PCR, and TCRdb holds only the in-frame ones, with some missing. This table holds 190,000 or so clones, 60% to 75% found once. As to this clone: What it binds is unknown.

The specimen sequenced was memory CD4+ T cells sorted from blood. As for subset: CD45RA-negative fraction. This receptor was identified in a man aged 30 to 39 in good health.

CDR3: CASSEVGARVAKNIQYF. Here the CDR3 DNA reads TGTGCCAGCAGTGAAGTCGGAGCAAGGGTAGCCAAAAACATTCAGTACTTC. The chain combines TRBV6-1 with TRBJ2-4; D unclear. The CDR3 has 17 amino acids. Germline CDR1 is MNHNS and CDR2 is SASEGT. The V end lost 1 base, the J end lost 0 bases, and 13 bases lay between the germline ends.